This T cell receptor beta chain derives from a study of cytomegalovirus exposure and HLA in healthy donors. The overall study: Genotyping showed about 80% of roughly 400 donors falling in the Caucasian-associated ancestry cluster.

In the PCR, 60 Vbeta and 13 Jbeta primers were used. Produced via immunoSEQ multiplex PCR; TCRdb's table is partial and in-frame only. The sample lists some 150,000 clones; 70% to 85% were seen once. On this clone: Its antigen is not identified.

Trimming cost V 0 bases and J 10 bases, with 10 bases left between them. CDR1 and CDR2 (germline): GTSNPN, SVGIG (reference sequence). This CDR3 comprises 12 residues. Study-wide findings and caveats: There were approximately 150 TCR beta chains listed as cytomegalovirus-associated.

Sequencing was performed on PBMCs. The rearrangement uses TRBV30 and TRBJ1-5; D might be TRBD1 (6 bases). The source of this sequence is a man between 40 and 49 years old in good health and CMV-seronegative. The DNA of the CDR3 is TGTGCCTGGAGTGTATCTGGGGGCCCCCAGCATTTT. As protein: CAWSVSGGPQHF.